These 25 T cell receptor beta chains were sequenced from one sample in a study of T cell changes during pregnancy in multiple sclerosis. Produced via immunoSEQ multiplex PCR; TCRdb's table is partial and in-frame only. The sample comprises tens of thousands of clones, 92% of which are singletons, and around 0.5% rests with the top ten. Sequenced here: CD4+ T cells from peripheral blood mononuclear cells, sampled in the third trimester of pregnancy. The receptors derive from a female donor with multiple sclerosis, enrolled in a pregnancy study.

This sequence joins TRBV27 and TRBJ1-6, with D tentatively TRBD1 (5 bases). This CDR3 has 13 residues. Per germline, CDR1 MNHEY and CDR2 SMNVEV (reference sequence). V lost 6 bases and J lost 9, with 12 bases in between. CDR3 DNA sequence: TGTGCCAGCAGCCCCTTTGACAGTTCACCCCTCCACTTT. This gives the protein CASSPFDSSPLHF.

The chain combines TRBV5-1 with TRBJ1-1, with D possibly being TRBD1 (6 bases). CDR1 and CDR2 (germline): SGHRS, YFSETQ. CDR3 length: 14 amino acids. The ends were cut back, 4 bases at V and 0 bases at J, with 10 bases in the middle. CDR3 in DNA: TGCGCCAGCAGCATGGACAGCCTGAACACTGAAGCTTTCTTT. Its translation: CASSMDSLNTEAFF.

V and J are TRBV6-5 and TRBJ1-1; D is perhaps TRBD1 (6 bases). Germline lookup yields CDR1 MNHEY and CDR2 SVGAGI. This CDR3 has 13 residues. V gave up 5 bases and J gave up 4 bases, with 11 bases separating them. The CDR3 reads CASSAHRATEAFF. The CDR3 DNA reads TGTGCCAGCAGTGCACACAGGGCCACTGAAGCTTTCTTT.

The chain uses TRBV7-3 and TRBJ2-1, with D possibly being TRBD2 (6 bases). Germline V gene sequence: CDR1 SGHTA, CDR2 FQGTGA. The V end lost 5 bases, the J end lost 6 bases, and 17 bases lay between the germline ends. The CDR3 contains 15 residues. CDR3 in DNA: TGTGCCAGCAGCCCTCCGGGACTCGAACGCAATGAGCAGTTCTTC. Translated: CASSPPGLERNEQFF.

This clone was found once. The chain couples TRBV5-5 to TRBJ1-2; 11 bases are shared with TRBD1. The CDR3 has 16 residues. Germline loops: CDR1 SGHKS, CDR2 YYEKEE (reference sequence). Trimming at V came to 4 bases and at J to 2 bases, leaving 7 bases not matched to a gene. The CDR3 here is CASSAVRDRGNYGYTF. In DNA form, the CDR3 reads TGTGCCAGCAGCGCGGTTCGGGACAGGGGGAACTATGGCTACACCTTC.

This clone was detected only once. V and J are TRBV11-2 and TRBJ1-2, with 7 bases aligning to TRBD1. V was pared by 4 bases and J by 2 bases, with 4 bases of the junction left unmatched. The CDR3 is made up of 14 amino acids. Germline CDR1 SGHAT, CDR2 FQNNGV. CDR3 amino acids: CASSSLRGNYGYTF. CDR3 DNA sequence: TGTGCCAGCAGCTCCCTCAGGGGGAACTATGGCTACACCTTC.

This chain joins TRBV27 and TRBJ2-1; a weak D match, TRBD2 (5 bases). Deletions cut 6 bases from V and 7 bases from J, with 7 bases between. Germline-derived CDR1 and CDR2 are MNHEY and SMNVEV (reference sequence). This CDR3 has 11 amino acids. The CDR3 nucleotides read TGTGCCAGCAGGCGGGTGAATGAGCAGTTCTTC. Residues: CASRRVNEQFF.

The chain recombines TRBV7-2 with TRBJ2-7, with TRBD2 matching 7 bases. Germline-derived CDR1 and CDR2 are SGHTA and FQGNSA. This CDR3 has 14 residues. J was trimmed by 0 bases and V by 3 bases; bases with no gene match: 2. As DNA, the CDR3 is TGTGCCAGCAGCTTTGGCGGGGGCTCCTACGAGCAGTACTTC. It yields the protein CASSFGGGSYEQYF.

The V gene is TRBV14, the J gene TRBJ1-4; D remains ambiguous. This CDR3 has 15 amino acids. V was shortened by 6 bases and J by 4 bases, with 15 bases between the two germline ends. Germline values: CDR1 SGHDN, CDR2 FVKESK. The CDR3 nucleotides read TGTGCCAGCAGTTCGACGACTCCCTTTAATGAAAAACTGTTTTTT. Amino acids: CASSSTTPFNEKLFF.

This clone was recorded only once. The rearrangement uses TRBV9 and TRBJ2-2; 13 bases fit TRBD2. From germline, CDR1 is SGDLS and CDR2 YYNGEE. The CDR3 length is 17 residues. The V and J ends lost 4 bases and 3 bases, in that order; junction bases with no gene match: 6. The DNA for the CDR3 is TGTGCCAGCAGCAAGACTAGCGGGGGGCCGTACACCGGGGAGCTGTTTTTT. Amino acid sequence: CASSKTSGGPYTGELFF.

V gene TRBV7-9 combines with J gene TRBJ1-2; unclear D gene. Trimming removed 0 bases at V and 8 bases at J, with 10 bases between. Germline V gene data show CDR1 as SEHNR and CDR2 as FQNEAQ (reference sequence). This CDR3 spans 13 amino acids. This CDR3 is CASSLATARGYTF. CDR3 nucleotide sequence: TGTGCCAGCAGCTTAGCCACAGCAAGGGGCTACACCTTC.

CDR3 sequence (DNA): TGCGCCAGCAGCCCCGACAGGGGGCGTAACGAGCAGTACTTC. Translated, it gives CASSPDRGRNEQYF. The V and J genes are TRBV4-1 and TRBJ2-7; 10 bases fit TRBD1. In germline, CDR1 is MGHRA, CDR2 YSYEKL. There are 14 residues in the CDR3. With 4 bases clipped from V and 5 bases from J, the junction kept 5 bases outside the gene matches.

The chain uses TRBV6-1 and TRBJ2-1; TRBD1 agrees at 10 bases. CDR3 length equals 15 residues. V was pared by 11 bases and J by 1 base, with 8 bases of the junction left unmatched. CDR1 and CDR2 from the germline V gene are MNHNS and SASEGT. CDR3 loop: CALQGDRGSYNEQFF. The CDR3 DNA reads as TGTGCCCTACAAGGGGACAGGGGATCCTACAATGAGCAGTTCTTC.

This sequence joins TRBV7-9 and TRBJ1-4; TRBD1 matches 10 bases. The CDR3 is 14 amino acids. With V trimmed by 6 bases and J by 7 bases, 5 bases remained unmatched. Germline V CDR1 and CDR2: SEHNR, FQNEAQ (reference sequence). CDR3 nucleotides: TGTGCCAGCAGACGGACAGGGGGGAGTGAAAAACTGTTTTTT. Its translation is CASRRTGGSEKLFF.

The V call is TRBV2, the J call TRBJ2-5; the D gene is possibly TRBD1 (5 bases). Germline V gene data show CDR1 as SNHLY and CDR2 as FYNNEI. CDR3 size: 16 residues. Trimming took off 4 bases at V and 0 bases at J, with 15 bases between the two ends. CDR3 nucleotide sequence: TGTGCCAGCAGTGTCGGCAGGGTCCTCTACCAAGAGACCCAGTACTTC. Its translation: CASSVGRVLYQETQYF.

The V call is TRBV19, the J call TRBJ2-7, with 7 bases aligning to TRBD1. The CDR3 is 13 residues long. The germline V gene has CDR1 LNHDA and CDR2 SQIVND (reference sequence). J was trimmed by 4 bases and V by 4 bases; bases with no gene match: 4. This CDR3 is CASSSRDRYEQYF. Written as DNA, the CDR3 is TGTGCCAGTAGTAGCCGGGACAGATACGAGCAGTACTTC.

CDR3 in DNA: TGTGCCAGTAGTCTTGGGGGCGGTATCGACGAGCAGTACTTC. This gives the protein CASSLGGGIDEQYF. The V gene is TRBV19, the J gene TRBJ2-7; possibly TRBD1 for D (6 bases). This CDR3 spans 14 amino acids. The germline gives CDR1 LNHDA, CDR2 SQIVND (reference sequence). Trimming cost V 5 bases and J 5 bases, with 16 bases left between them. The whole variable domain, remainder taken from reference TRBV19 and TRBJ2-7, is DGGITQSPKYLFRKEGQNVTLSCEQNLNHDAMYWYRQDPGQGLRLIYYSQIVNDFQKGDIAEGYSVSREKKESFPLTVTSAQKNPTAFYLCASSLGGGIDEQYFGPGTRLTVT.

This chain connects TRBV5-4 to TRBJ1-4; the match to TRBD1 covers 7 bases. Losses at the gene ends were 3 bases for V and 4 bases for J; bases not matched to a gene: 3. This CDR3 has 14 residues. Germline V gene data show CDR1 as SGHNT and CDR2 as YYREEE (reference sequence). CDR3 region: CASSSGQLNEKLFF. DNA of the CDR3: TGTGCCAGCAGCTCGGGACAGCTTAATGAAAAACTGTTTTTT.

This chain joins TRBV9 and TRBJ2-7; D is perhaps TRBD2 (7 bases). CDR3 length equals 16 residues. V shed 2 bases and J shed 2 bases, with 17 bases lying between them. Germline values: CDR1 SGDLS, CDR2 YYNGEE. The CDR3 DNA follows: TGTGCCAGCAGCGTCGAGAGAGGGGGGGGGACCTACGAGCAGTACTTC. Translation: CASSVERGGGTYEQYF.

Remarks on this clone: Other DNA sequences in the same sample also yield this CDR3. The CDR3 loop is CASSPGQGNGYTF. Here the CDR3 DNA reads TGTGCCAGCTCGCCGGGACAGGGGAACGGCTACACCTTC. The chain links TRBV18 to TRBJ1-2, with TRBD1 matching 10 bases. CDR3 size: 13 residues. CDR1 and CDR2 from the germline V gene are KGHSH and LQKENI. The trim removed 6 bases at V and 8 bases at J, leaving 6 bases unmatched.

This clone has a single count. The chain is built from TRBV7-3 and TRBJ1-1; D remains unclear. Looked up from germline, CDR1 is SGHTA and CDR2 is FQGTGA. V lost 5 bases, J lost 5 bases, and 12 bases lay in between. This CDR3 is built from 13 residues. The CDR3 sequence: CASSRDGGTEAFF. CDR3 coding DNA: TGTGCCAGCAGCCGCGACGGAGGGACTGAAGCTTTCTTT.

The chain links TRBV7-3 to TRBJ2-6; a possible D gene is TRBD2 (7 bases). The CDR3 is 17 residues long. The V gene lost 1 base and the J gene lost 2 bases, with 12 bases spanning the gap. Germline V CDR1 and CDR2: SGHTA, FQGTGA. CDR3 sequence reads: CASSLRGGEAGANVLTF. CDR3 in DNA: TGTGCCAGCAGCTTAAGGGGGGGCGAAGCTGGGGCCAACGTCCTGACTTTC.

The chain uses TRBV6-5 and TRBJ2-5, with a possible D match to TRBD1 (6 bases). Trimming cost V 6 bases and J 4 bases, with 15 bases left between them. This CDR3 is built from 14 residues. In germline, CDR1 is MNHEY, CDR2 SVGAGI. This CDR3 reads CASRRRQAGETQYF. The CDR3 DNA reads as TGTGCCAGCAGACGCAGACAGGCGGGAGAGACCCAGTACTTC.

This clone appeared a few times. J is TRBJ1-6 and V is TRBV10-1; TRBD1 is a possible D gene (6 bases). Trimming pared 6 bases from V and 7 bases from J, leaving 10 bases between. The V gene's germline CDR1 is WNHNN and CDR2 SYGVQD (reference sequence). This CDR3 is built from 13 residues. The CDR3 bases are TGCGCCAGCAGCCTCACAGGGAATTCACCCCTCCACTTT. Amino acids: CASSLTGNSPLHF.

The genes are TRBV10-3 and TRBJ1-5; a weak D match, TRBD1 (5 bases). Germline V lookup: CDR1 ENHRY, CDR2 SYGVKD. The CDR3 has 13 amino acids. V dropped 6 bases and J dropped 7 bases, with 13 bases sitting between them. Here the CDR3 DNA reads TGTGCCATCAGGGGGCTGGAGGGACAGCCCCAGCATTTT. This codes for CAIRGLEGQPQHF.